This T cell receptor beta chain was recorded in a study of cytomegalovirus exposure and HLA in healthy donors. 13 Jbeta primers and 60 Vbeta primers were used for the PCR. The data were produced by immunoSEQ multiplex PCR, yet TCRdb's version contains in-frame clones alone and is incomplete. The sample yields around 40,000 clones, roughly three quarters seen once. General study points: HLA alleles were associated with 15,000 to 20,000 TCR beta sequences in a later analysis at 0.05 false discovery rate. Presence/absence analyses supposed approximately even sequencing depth among donors.

Germline CDR1 is SGHAT and CDR2 is FQNNGV. Deletions cut 3 bases from V and 6 bases from J, with 15 bases between. The CDR3 is 14 residues long. As to this clone: Its antigen remains unidentified.

The sequence was obtained from a man aged 25 to 40 in good health and CMV-seronegative. The sample comprised PBMCs. The chain is built from TRBV11-2 and TRBJ2-7; D is perhaps TRBD1 (6 bases). This chain's CDR3 is CASSLLTGTGEQYF. CDR3 in DNA: TGTGCCAGCAGCTTGCTGACAGGTACAGGCGAGCAGTACTTC.